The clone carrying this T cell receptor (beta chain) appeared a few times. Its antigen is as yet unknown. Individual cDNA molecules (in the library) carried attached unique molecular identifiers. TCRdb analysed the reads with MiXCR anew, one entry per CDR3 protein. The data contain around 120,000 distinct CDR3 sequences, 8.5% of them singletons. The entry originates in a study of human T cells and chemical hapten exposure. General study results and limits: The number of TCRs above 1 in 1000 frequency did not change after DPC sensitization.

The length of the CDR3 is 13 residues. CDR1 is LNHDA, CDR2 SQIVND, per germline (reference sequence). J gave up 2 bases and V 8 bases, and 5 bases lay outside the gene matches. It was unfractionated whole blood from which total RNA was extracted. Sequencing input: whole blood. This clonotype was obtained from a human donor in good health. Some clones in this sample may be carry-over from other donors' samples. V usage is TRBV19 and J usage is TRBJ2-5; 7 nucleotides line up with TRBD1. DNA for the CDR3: TGTGCCAGTCAACAGGGGAATCAAGAGACCCAGTACTTC. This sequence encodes CASQQGNQETQYF. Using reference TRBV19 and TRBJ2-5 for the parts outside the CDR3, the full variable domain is DGGITQSPKYLFRKEGQNVTLSCEQNLNHDAMYWYRQDPGQGLRLIYYSQIVNDFQKGDIAEGYSVSREKKESFPLTVTSAQKNPTAFYLCASQQGNQETQYFGPGTRLLVL.